This T cell receptor (beta chain) derives from a study of lymphopenia after photon versus proton radiotherapy. The V gene lost 7 bases and the J gene lost 2 bases, with 12 bases spanning the gap. The CDR3 is 14 residues long. Germline V gene data show CDR1 as MDHEN and CDR2 as SYDVKM. Worth noting for this clone: What it binds is not known.

Repertoires were generated with immunoSEQ multiplex PCR, while TCRdb's copy carries only in-frame clones and drops some. The sample includes 2,000 or so clones, around 78% of them seen just once. Study results and caveats: After the lymphocyte nadir, photon-treated repertoires showed oligoclonal expansion, especially of CD8+ Temra cells. A bigger post-nadir fall in TCR diversity correlated inversely with survival time in deceased patients.

The receptor was isolated from a man older than 75 with cholangiocarcinoma. This material consisted of peripheral blood, taken from a patient treated with photon-based radiotherapy. The genes are TRBV28 and TRBJ2-1; D may be TRBD1 (5 bases). CDR3 sequence reads: CASKFTDTYNEQFF. As DNA, the CDR3 is TGTGCCAGCAAGTTTACGGACACCTACAATGAGCAGTTCTTC.